The present T cell receptor (beta chain) was sequenced within a study of blood T cell repertoires in COVID-19. Study overall: The United States, Italy and Spain were the sources of the acute and convalescent COVID-19 samples.

In the original processing: Researchers report that nucleated cell counts were estimated from reference gene primer amplification. Only in-frame clones appear in the TCRdb table, and some are missing; sequencing was by immunoSEQ multiplex PCR. That table furnishes V, J and clone size, whereas the DNA furnished D and trimming. This sample has about 56,000 clones, with around 80% found just once. The V gene lost 3 bases and the J gene lost 4 bases, with 19 bases spanning the gap. CDR3 length: 17 amino acids. Germline assignment: CDR1 LGHNT and CDR2 FRNRAP. Material: peripheral blood. V is TRBV12-5 and J is TRBJ1-3; a weak D match, TRBD1 (5 bases). The sequence derives from an elderly woman with acute or convalescent COVID-19. In DNA form, the CDR3 reads TGTGCTAGTGGTTTTGGGTCAAGTGGGGCGGACGGAAACACCATATATTTT. It specifies CASGFGSSGADGNTIYF. Filled out from reference TRBV12-5 and TRBJ1-3, the complete variable domain reads DARVTQTPRHKVTEMGQEVTMRCQPILGHNTVFWYRQTMMQGLELLAYFRNRAPLDDSGMPKDRFSAEMPDATLATLKIQPSEPRDSAVYFCASGFGSSGADGNTIYFGEGSWLTVV.